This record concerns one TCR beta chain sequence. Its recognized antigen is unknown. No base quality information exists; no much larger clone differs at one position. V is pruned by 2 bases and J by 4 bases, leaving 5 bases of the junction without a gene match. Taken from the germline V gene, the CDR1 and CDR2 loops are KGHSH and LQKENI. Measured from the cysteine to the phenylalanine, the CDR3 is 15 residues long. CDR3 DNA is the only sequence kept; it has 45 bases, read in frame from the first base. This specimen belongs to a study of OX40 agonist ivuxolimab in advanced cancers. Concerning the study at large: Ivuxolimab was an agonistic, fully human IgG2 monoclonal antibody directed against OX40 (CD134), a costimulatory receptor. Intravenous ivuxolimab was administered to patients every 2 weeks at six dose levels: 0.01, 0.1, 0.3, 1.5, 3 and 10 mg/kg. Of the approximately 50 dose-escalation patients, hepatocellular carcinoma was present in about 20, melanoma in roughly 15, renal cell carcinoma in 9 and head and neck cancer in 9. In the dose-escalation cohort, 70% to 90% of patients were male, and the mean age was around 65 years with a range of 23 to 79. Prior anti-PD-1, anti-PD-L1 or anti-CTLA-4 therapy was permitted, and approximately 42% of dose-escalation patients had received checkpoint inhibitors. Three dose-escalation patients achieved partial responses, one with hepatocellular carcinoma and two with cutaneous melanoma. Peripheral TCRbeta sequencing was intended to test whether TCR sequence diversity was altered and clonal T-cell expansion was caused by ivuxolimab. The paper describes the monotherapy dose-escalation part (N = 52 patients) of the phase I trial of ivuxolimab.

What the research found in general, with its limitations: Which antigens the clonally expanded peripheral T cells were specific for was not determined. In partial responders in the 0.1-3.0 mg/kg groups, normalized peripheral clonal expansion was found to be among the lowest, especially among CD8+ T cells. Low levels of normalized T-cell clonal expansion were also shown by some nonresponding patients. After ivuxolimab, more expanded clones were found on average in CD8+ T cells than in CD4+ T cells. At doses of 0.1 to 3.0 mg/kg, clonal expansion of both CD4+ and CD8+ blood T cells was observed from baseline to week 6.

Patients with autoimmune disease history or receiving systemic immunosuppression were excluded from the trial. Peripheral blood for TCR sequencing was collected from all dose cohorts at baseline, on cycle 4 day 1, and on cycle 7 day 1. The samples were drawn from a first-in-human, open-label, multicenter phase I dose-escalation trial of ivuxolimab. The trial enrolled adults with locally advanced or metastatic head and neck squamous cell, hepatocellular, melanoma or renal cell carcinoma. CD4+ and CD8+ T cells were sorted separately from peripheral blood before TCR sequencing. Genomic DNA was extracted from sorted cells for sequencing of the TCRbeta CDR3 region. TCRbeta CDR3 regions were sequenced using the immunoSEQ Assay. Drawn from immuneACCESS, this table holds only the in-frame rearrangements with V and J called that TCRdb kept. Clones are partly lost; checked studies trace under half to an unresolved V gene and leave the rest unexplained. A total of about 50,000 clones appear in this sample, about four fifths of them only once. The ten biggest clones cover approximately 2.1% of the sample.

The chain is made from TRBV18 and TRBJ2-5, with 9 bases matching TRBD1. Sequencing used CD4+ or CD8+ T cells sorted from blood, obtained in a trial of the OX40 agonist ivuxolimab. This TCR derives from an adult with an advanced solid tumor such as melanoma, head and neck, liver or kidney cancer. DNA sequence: TGTGCCAGCTCACCAAAGACAGGGGGGAGAGAGACCCAGTACTTC. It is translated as CASSPKTGGRETQYF.